This T cell receptor beta chain stems from a study of T cells in women clearing cervical HPV infection. In the study overall: Controls gave blood once infection was undetectable; cases at lesion identification.

With regard to this clone: The CDR3 end lies 3 residues beyond the end of the read and is filled in from the germline J gene.

CDR3 length: 14 residues. Germline assignment: CDR1 SGHDT and CDR2 YYEEEE. Sequencing was performed with immunoSEQ multiplex PCR; in TCRdb, only in-frame clones are kept and a portion is missing. The sample table sets out some 20,000 clones. The chain joins TRBV5-6 to TRBJ1-2, with D uncertain. Sequenced: blood buffy coat. The sequence came from a woman aged 18-69 years with a cervical HPV16 infection that either progressed to CIN3+ or cleared (not recorded which). CDR3 protein: CASSLELRGWGYTF. The covered CDR3 bases are TGTGCCAGCAGCTTGGAGTTGAGAGGGTGGGGC. The full variable domain, rest sourced from reference TRBV5-6 and TRBJ1-2, is DAGVTQSPTHLIKTRGQQVTLRCSPKSGHDTVSWYQQALGQGPQFIFQYYEEEERQRGNFPDRFSGHQFPNYSSELNVNALLLGDSALYLCASSLELRGWGYTFGSGTRLTVV.